A selection of T cell receptor beta chains follows, all from one sample in a study of neurological immune-mediated disorders. TCRdb re-called the 5' RACE reads through MiXCR, storing one row per CDR3 protein. The sample holds tens of thousands of distinct CDR3 sequences, 3.3% seen once. Specimen: PBMCs. The receptor set was obtained from a woman aged 25-40 years with multiple sclerosis. The CDR3 runs from the conserved cysteine through the conserved F or W. A D gene is named only where the DNA matches it firmly. For some rows the clone size is stated as once, few or many, or as a class when expanded; others skip it.

TRBV12-3/TRBV12-4	many	.	TRBJ2-7	CASSPHLTDHYEQYF	TGTGCCAGCAGTCCACATTTGACAGATCATTACGAGCAGTACTTC
TRBV9	few	TRBD1	TRBJ2-2	CASSPGTGGRELFF	TGTGCCAGCAGCCCCGGGACAGGGGGTCGGGAGCTGTTTTTT
TRBV28	many	TRBD2	TRBJ2-2	CASSPRTSGRVKTGELFF	TGTGCCAGCAGCCCCAGGACTAGCGGGAGAGTAAAAACCGGGGAGCTGTTTTTT
TRBV6-5	many	.	TRBJ1-1	CASRSNTEAFF	TGTGCCAGCAGATCAAACACTGAAGCTTTCTTT
TRBV7-2	many	TRBD2	TRBJ2-3	CASSPTLLAGRTDTQYF	TGTGCCAGCAGCCCAACTCTACTAGCGGGACGCACAGATACGCAGTATTTT
TRBV20-1	many	TRBD2	TRBJ2-1	CSARNPRGVGAFHNEQFF	TGCAGTGCTAGAAACCCGCGGGGGGTTGGGGCTTTCCACAATGAGCAGTTCTTC
TRBV7-9	many	TRBD2	TRBJ2-3	CASSSSGTSGISWTDTQYF	TGTGCCAGCAGCTCTTCCGGGACTAGCGGGATATCGTGGACAGATACGCAGTATTTT
TRBV5-6	many	.	TRBJ2-1	CASSLYGVAYNEQFF	TGTGCCAGCAGCTTGTACGGGGTGGCCTACAATGAGCAGTTCTTC
TRBV20-1	many	.	TRBJ1-5	CSARENRLSNQPQHF	TGCAGTGCTAGAGAGAACAGACTTAGCAATCAGCCCCAGCATTTT
TRBV12-3/TRBV12-4	many	.	TRBJ2-1	CASSVTRVYNEQFF	TGTGCCAGCAGCGTAACTAGAGTTTACAATGAGCAGTTCTTC
TRBV29-1	many	.	TRBJ1-1	CSVEELGALVTEAFF	TGCAGCGTTGAAGAGCTGGGGGCTTTGGTAACTGAAGCTTTCTTT
TRBV5-1	many	.	TRBJ2-1	CASSLVSGEQFF	TGCGCCAGCAGCTTGGTATCGGGTGAGCAGTTCTTC
TRBV28	many	TRBD2	TRBJ2-1	CASIGASGYNEQFF	TGTGCCAGCATCGGGGCTAGCGGATACAATGAGCAGTTCTTC
TRBV20-1	medium-sized	.	TRBJ2-5	CSAVRKTQYF	TGCAGTGCCGTCCGAAAGACCCAGTACTTC
TRBV6-6	many	.	TRBJ2-7	CASSSNAIYGGYEQYF	TGTGCCAGCAGTTCAAACGCTATATACGGGGGCTACGAGCAGTACTTC
TRBV11-3	many	.	TRBJ1-3	CAWSGQSSGNTIYF	TGTGCCTGGTCAGGACAGAGCTCTGGAAACACCATATATTTT
TRBV27	.	.	TRBJ1-2	CASSPVGSPGYGYTF	TGTGCCAGCAGCCCAGTTGGAAGTCCGGGATATGGCTACACCTTC
TRBV20-1	many	TRBD1	TRBJ1-2	CRGIQGEDDSNYGYTF	TGCAGGGGCATCCAGGGGGAAGACGATTCTAACTATGGCTACACCTTC
TRBV6-5	.	.	TRBJ1-3	CATLGTGWDTIYF	TGTGCCACCCTAGGGACCGGGTGGGACACCATATATTTT
TRBV5-1	many	.	TRBJ1-5	CASSLFPDQPQHF	TGCGCCAGCAGCTTGTTTCCGGATCAGCCCCAGCATTTT
TRBV4-3	many	.	TRBJ2-7	CASSQGLGAEQYF	TGCGCCAGCAGCCAAGGTTTGGGGGCCGAGCAGTACTTC
TRBV11-2	many	TRBD1	TRBJ1-5	CASSPGTGASNQPQHF	TGTGCCAGCAGCCCCGGGACAGGGGCCAGCAATCAGCCCCAGCATTTT
TRBV3-1	many	TRBD1	TRBJ2-1	CASSRRTGTSYNEQFF	TGTGCCAGCAGCCGCCGGACAGGTACCTCCTACAATGAGCAGTTCTTC
TRBV7-8	many	TRBD1	TRBJ1-5	CASSLVGGQPQNF	TGTGCCAGCAGCTTAGTAGGGGGACAGCCCCAGAATTTT
TRBV18	few	.	TRBJ1-2	CASSPQSNYGYTF	TGTGCCAGCTCACCGCAATCTAACTATGGCTACACCTTC
TRBV12-3/TRBV12-4	many	TRBD1	TRBJ2-1	CATDRGGSYNEQFF	TGTGCCACTGACAGGGGAGGCTCCTACAATGAGCAGTTCTTC
TRBV7-2	many	.	TRBJ2-2	CASSLMEGENGELFF	TGTGCCAGCAGCTTAATGGAGGGGGAGAACGGGGAGCTGTTTTTT